The next 27 T cell receptor beta chains were all read from a single sample in a study of blood T cell repertoires in COVID-19 (dated by TCRdb to about 2020). The protocol used for the library was the immunoSEQ multiplex PCR assay. TCRdb stores this immuneACCESS table with in-frame sequences only. Part of the clones is absent; in the studies checked, under half of the shortfall reflects unresolved V genes, and no reason is known for the rest. The sample table contains roughly 280,000 clones; only one count was recorded for about 91% of them. 2.5% to 3% of the sample comes from the top ten. The source material was PBMCs or T cells enriched from blood (not recorded which). The receptors originated from a man in his forties or fifties who had been exposed to COVID-19.

The chain is built from TRBV11-3 and TRBJ1-1; TRBD1 agrees at 7 bases. V shed 2 bases and J 12 bases; nucleotides not matched to a gene: 15. This CDR3 has 15 residues. CDR1 is SGHNT, CDR2 YENEEA, per germline. CDR3 amino acids: CASSLSRTGTHRTFF. The CDR3 coding sequence is TGTGCCAGCAGCTTATCCAGGACAGGAACCCATAGGACTTTCTTT.

The CDR3 DNA reads as TGCGCCAGCAGCCACCCCCCTCAGGACAGACGGCAAGAGACCCAGTACTTC. Translation: CASSHPPQDRRQETQYF. The rearrangement joins TRBV4-1 to TRBJ2-5; weak D call: TRBD1 (6 bases). The V and J ends lost 3 bases and 2 bases respectively, with 19 bases between them. Germline CDR1 MGHRA, CDR2 YSYEKL. The CDR3 has 17 residues.

The rearrangement joins TRBV19 to TRBJ1-2; 12 bases line up with TRBD1. Trimming removed 8 bases from V and 7 bases from J; junction bases left unmatched: 11. The germline CDR1 and CDR2 sequences are LNHDA and SQIVND (reference sequence). The CDR3 extends over 15 amino acids. In DNA form, the CDR3 reads TGTGCCAGTCAGAATCCGGGACAGGGGGCATTTGGCTACACCTTC. Its translation is CASQNPGQGAFGYTF.

The gene calls are TRBV7-8 and TRBJ2-7; 7 bases are a match to TRBD2. The CDR3 totals 16 residues. The V and J ends lost 4 bases and 1 base, in that order; junction bases with no gene match: 10. Germline V gene sequence: CDR1 SGHVS, CDR2 FQNEAQ. This CDR3 reads CASSSMGGSRSYEQYF. CDR3 DNA: TGTGCCAGCAGCTCCATGGGCGGGAGCAGGTCCTACGAGCAGTACTTC.

The chain joins TRBV30 to TRBJ2-3, with D perhaps matching TRBD2 (5 bases). Germline V lookup: CDR1 GTSNPN, CDR2 SVGIG (reference sequence). V dropped 1 base and J dropped 0 bases, with 8 bases sitting between them. CDR3 length: 14 residues. CDR3 nucleotide sequence: TGTGCCTGGAGTGGCGGCGGGAGCACAGATACGCAGTATTTT. Protein product: CAWSGGGSTDTQYF. Using reference TRBV30 and TRBJ2-3 for the parts outside the CDR3, the full variable domain is SQTIHQWPATLVQPVGSPLSLECTVEGTSNPNLYWYRQAAGRGLQLLFYSVGIGQISSEVPQNLSASRPQDRQFILSSKKLLLSDSGFYLCAWSGGGSTDTQYFGPGTRLTVL.

This chain links TRBV7-9 with TRBJ2-1, with D perhaps matching TRBD2 (7 bases). V was pared by 1 base and J by 5 bases, with 15 bases between. Germline CDR1 and CDR2: SEHNR and FQNEAQ (reference sequence). The length of the CDR3 is 16 residues. CDR3 sequence: CASSLVAGGTNNEQFF. The DNA for the CDR3 is TGTGCCAGCAGCTTAGTAGCGGGCGGGACAAACAATGAGCAGTTCTTC.

The chain's CDR3 is CASSTTGGIADTQYF. The CDR3 DNA sequence: TGTGCCAGCAGTACGACAGGGGGAATAGCAGATACGCAGTATTTT. The chain joins TRBV7-2 to TRBJ2-3, with TRBD1 identical over 9 bases. The CDR3 extends over 15 amino acids. The V segment lost 6 bases and the J segment 4 bases; nucleotides outside the gene matches: 8. Per germline, CDR1 SGHTA and CDR2 FQGNSA.

The chain couples TRBV11-2 to TRBJ2-5, with TRBD1 identical over 9 bases. V trimming: 4 bases; J trimming: 5 bases; junction bases outside the gene matches: 17. From germline, CDR1 is SGHAT and CDR2 FQNNGV. This CDR3 is built from 18 residues. The CDR3 DNA reads TGTGCCAGCAGCTGGGGGGGTACAGGGGGCCCCATTTTGGAGACCCAGTACTTC. Protein product: CASSWGGTGGPILETQYF.

The chain employs TRBV18 and TRBJ2-3, with TRBD2 as a possible D gene (6 bases). Germline lookup yields CDR1 KGHSH and CDR2 LQKENI. CDR3 length: 17 amino acids. V was shortened by 0 bases and J by 6 bases, with 19 bases between the two germline ends. CDR3 protein: CASSPPALATRADTQYF. CDR3 nucleotide sequence: TGTGCCAGCTCACCACCCGCTCTAGCGACAAGGGCGGATACGCAGTATTTT.

The CDR3 DNA follows: TGTGCCAGCAGTGAAGTATACGGGGGGGGTAATTCACCCCTCCACTTT. This codes for CASSEVYGGGNSPLHF. This rearrangement joins TRBV2 to TRBJ1-6; D might be TRBD1 (5 bases). Germline V lookup: CDR1 SNHLY, CDR2 FYNNEI. The CDR3 consists of 16 residues. Trimming took off 1 base at V and 6 bases at J, with 13 bases between the two ends.

The chain recombines TRBV28 with TRBJ2-5; 9 bases fit TRBD1. Germline V gene data show CDR1 as MDHEN and CDR2 as SYDVKM. The CDR3 has 15 residues. The J segment lost 5 bases and the V segment lost 7 bases, leaving 11 bases of the junction unmatched. The CDR3 bases are TGTGCCAGCAATTCTGGACAGGGGACCCTGGAGACCCAGTACTTC. This codes for CASNSGQGTLETQYF. The entire variable domain, with the rest obtained from reference TRBV28 and TRBJ2-5, is as follows: DVKVTQSSRYLVKRTGEKVFLECVQDMDHENMFWYRQDPGLGLRLIYFSYDVKMKEKGDIPEGYSVSREKKERFSLILESASTNQTSMYLCASNSGQGTLETQYFGPGTRLLVL.

CDR3 sequence: CASSRQRNTEAFF. CDR3 DNA: TGTGCCAGCAGCAGGCAGAGAAACACTGAAGCTTTCTTT. V gene TRBV6-4 combines with J gene TRBJ1-1; D unclear. Germline values: CDR1 MRHNA, CDR2 SNTAGT. V lost 6 bases, J lost 2 bases, and 10 bases lay in between. CDR3 length: 13 amino acids.

J is TRBJ2-1 and V is TRBV12-3 or TRBV12-4; D is ambiguous. V lost 2 bases and J 7 bases, leaving 9 bases between the germline ends. This CDR3 contains 13 residues. CDR3 sequence (DNA): TGTGCCAGCAGTTTAACCCTTCGGAATGAGCAGTTCTTC. Its protein is CASSLTLRNEQFF.

This chain uses TRBV28 with TRBJ1-5, with 12 bases lining up with TRBD1. Germline-derived CDR1 and CDR2 are MDHEN and SYDVKM. The ends lost 11 bases at V and 7 bases at J; junction bases unmatched: 12. The length of the CDR3 is 15 residues. In nucleotides, the CDR3 is TGTGCCCGCGGGGGGGGACAGGGGGCGCGGCAGCCCCAGCATTTT. Translation gives CARGGGQGARQPQHF.

The chain uses TRBV29-1 and TRBJ2-7; D may be TRBD1 (6 bases). The V end lost 7 bases, the J end lost 1 base, and 8 bases lay between the germline ends. There are 11 residues in the CDR3. Per the germline V gene, CDR1 is SQVTM and CDR2 is ANQGSEA. DNA of the CDR3: TGCAGCGGTCAGGGGTCCTACGAGCAGTACTTC. Residues: CSGQGSYEQYF.

The table lists this clone with a count of one. The V call is TRBV6-5, the J call TRBJ2-5; 13 nucleotides line up with TRBD2. The length of the CDR3 is 14 residues. V shed 4 bases, J shed 5 bases, and the junction held 1 base outside the gene matches. Germline V lookup: CDR1 MNHEY, CDR2 SVGAGI. In DNA form, the CDR3 reads TGTGCCAGCAGTTCGACTAGCGGGAGGGAGACCCAGTACTTC. Its protein is CASSSTSGRETQYF.

In its sample, this clone was seen once. The J gene is TRBJ1-2, the V gene TRBV7-9, with 12 bases lining up with TRBD1. Germline CDR1 is SEHNR and CDR2 is FQNEAQ (reference sequence). The CDR3 contains 16 residues. Trimming removed 8 bases from V and 6 bases from J; junction bases left unmatched: 13. CDR3 sequence reads: CASESFPGQGADGYTF. CDR3 nucleotides: TGTGCCAGCGAGAGCTTCCCGGGACAGGGGGCCGATGGCTACACCTTC.

The chain carries TRBV7-9 and TRBJ1-4, with D perhaps TRBD1 (5 bases). The germline V gene encodes CDR1 SEHNR and CDR2 FQNEAQ (reference sequence). CDR3 length: 15 amino acids. V was clipped by 7 bases and J by 8 bases, with 20 bases between them. The CDR3 is CASTWSGGSGEKLFF. For the CDR3, the DNA is TGTGCCAGCACCTGGTCTGGGGGGTCAGGGGAAAAACTGTTTTTT.

This clone was observed a single time. This rearrangement joins TRBV6-5 to TRBJ2-7; 9 bases are shared with TRBD2. Germline V gives CDR1 MNHEY, CDR2 SVGAGI. J lost 3 bases, V lost 3 bases, and 3 bases had no gene match. CDR3 length: 14 amino acids. The CDR3 sequence is CASSYKREDYEQYF. CDR3 nucleotides: TGTGCCAGCAGTTATAAGCGGGAGGACTACGAGCAGTACTTC.

Turning to this clone: This CDR3 is also generated by other DNA sequences in the sample. The chain recombines TRBV27 with TRBJ1-2; 8 nucleotides agree with TRBD1. In germline, CDR1 is MNHEY, CDR2 SMNVEV (reference sequence). The CDR3 covers 14 residues. After removal of 5 bases from V and 2 bases from J, the junction contained 4 bases not matched to a gene. CDR3 sequence (DNA): TGTGCCAGCAGTAGCTCAGGGGGCAACTATGGCTACACCTTC. Translation gives CASSSSGGNYGYTF.

The V call is TRBV6-5, the J call TRBJ1-6, with D tentatively TRBD1 (6 bases). V lost 6 bases and J 6 bases, leaving 15 bases between the germline ends. This CDR3 comprises 15 residues. Germline V gene lookup returns CDR1 MNHEY and CDR2 SVGAGI. CDR3 region: CASSLQGTGNSPLHF. The CDR3 DNA sequence: TGTGCCAGCAGCCTGCAGGGGACGGGTAATTCACCCCTCCACTTT.

The chain is built from TRBV4-2 and TRBJ2-2; 8 nucleotides align to TRBD1. J was trimmed by 9 bases and V by 2 bases; bases with no gene match: 17. Germline CDR1 and CDR2: LGHNA and YNFKEQ. The CDR3 spans 18 residues. This CDR3 is CASSQFVDRGGTPRELFF. In nucleotides, the CDR3 is TGTGCCAGCAGCCAATTCGTCGACAGGGGTGGCACGCCTCGGGAGCTGTTTTTT.

V and J are TRBV7-2 and TRBJ2-3; TRBD2 aligns across 13 bases. V gave up 5 bases and J gave up 6 bases; unmatched junction bases: 2. The CDR3 has 14 residues. CDR1 and CDR2 from the germline V gene are SGHTA and FQGNSA. The CDR3 bases are TGTGCCAGCAGCGGACTAGCGGGAGTCGATACGCAGTATTTT. It is translated as CASSGLAGVDTQYF.

The chain uses TRBV11-2 and TRBJ2-1; TRBD2 aligns across 8 bases. The CDR3 is 15 residues long. After removal of 8 bases from V and 4 bases from J, the junction contained 10 bases not matched to a gene. CDR1 and CDR2 from the germline V gene are SGHAT and FQNNGV. CDR3 in DNA: TGTGCCAGCGGGACCCGGGGCGGGAGGTACAATGAGCAGTTCTTC. Translation gives CASGTRGGRYNEQFF.

This chain uses TRBV12-5 with TRBJ2-7; possible D gene TRBD1, 5 bases. This CDR3 region has 13 residues. Trimming took 7 bases from V and 2 from J, leaving 12 bases between them. In germline, CDR1 is LGHNT, CDR2 FRNRAP. As DNA, the CDR3 is TGTGCTAGTGCCCCCACAGGTCCCTACGAGCAGTACTTC. It yields the protein CASAPTGPYEQYF.

The rearrangement uses TRBV6-1 and TRBJ1-2; no clear D gene. The CDR3 length is 13 residues. Trimming pared 1 base from V and 3 bases from J, leaving 6 bases between. Germline CDR1 MNHNS, CDR2 SASEGT. In DNA, the CDR3 is TGTGCCAGCAGTGAAGGGAGCTACTATGGCTACACCTTC. It translates to CASSEGSYYGYTF.

V and J are TRBV14 and TRBJ2-3; 7 nucleotides line up with TRBD2. V lost 1 base, J lost 2 bases, and 9 bases stayed unmatched. The germline gives CDR1 SGHDN, CDR2 FVKESK. CDR3 length: 17 residues. CDR3 nucleotides: TGTGCCAGCAGCCAAGGGATCTCCAGCGGGACCACAGATACGCAGTATTTT. Protein sequence: CASSQGISSGTTDTQYF.